The 6 T cell receptor beta chains in this list originate from one sample, sequenced in a study of T cells after yellow fever vaccination. TCRdb redid the calling of the 5' RACE reads with MiXCR, one entry per CDR3 protein. The profile shows fewer than 650,000 distinct CDR3 sequences, 21% of them singletons. This sample comprised PBMCs, obtained around 3 weeks after the first yellow fever vaccination. These receptors were collected from a man younger than 35 who received the YFV17D yellow fever vaccine.

This clonotype was found a few times. CDR3 protein: CASKIGTGVGEQYF. For the CDR3, the DNA is TGTGCCAGCAAGATCGGGACAGGGGTGGGGGAGCAGTACTTC. The rearrangement links TRBV7-9 to TRBJ2-7, with 10 nucleotides matching TRBD1. Germline CDR1 is SEHNR and CDR2 is FQNEAQ (reference sequence). The CDR3 loop spans 14 amino acids. V lost 7 bases and J lost 7; bases outside the gene matches: 10.

The J gene is TRBJ1-4, the V gene TRBV5-4; TRBD1 might be the D (6 bases). Trimming removed 1 base from V and 6 bases from J, with 10 bases in between. This CDR3 spans 14 amino acids. Germline V lookup: CDR1 SGHNT, CDR2 YYREEE (reference sequence). The CDR3 nucleotides read TGTGCCAGCAGCTTGACAGGGAATGATGAAAAACTGTTTTTT. It specifies CASSLTGNDEKLFF.

The chain joins TRBV7-9 to TRBJ1-5, with D unclear. Germline V gene lookup returns CDR1 SEHNR and CDR2 FQNEAQ (reference sequence). The CDR3 spans 11 residues. V was pared by 9 bases and J by 11 bases, with 14 bases between. For the CDR3, the DNA is TGTGCCAGTGGGATTGAGGAGTCCCAGCATTTT. It encodes CASGIEESQHF.

This clonotype showed up just a few times. The chain is built from TRBV6-2 or TRBV6-3 and TRBJ2-3; D gene unclear. CDR3 length equals 14 residues. V was pared by 1 base and J by 2 bases, with 7 bases between. Germline V gene data show CDR1 as MNHEY and CDR2 as SVGEGT. CDR3 loop: CASSYYNDTDTQYF. The CDR3 DNA follows: TGTGCCAGCAGTTACTATAACGACACAGATACGCAGTATTTT.

The chain has TRBV29-1 and TRBJ2-3, with 11 bases identical to TRBD1. The CDR3 has 19 residues. V was clipped by 1 base and J by 1 base; unmatched bases: 13. The germline gives CDR1 SQVTM, CDR2 ANQGSEA. The CDR3 is CSVEGTRDRGTLGTDTQYF. CDR3 DNA sequence: TGCAGCGTTGAAGGCACCCGGGACAGGGGGACCCTTGGCACAGATACGCAGTATTTT.

This clonotype was seen repeatedly, ten times or more. The J gene is TRBJ1-2, the V gene TRBV5-1, with unresolved D. V gave up 2 bases and J gave up 4 bases, with 9 bases separating them. The V gene's germline CDR1 is SGHRS and CDR2 YFSETQ. The CDR3 has 13 amino acids. CDR3 bases: TGCGCCAGCAGCTTTACGGAGTCCTATGGCTACACCTTC. This gives the protein CASSFTESYGYTF.